The 30 T cell receptor beta chains reported below all come from one sample, sequenced in a study of early T cells in non-severe SARS-CoV-2 infection (dated by TCRdb to about 2021). Libraries were prepared through 5' RACE. TCRdb names NextSeq 500 as the instrument used. Using fastp trimming at Q25 and MiXCR clonotype assembly, TCRdb reanalyzed the public sequencing data and kept in-frame beta chains. Under each unique CDR3 protein, matching rows form one entry showing the most common genes and DNA. Present in this sample are 46,000 or so distinct CDR3 sequences, almost 7.5% of which were seen just once. Approximately 8.3% of the sample belongs to the ten largest clones. Sequencing used whole blood. All receptors come from an adult who was a healthcare worker with PCR-confirmed SARS-CoV-2 infection or an uninfected control (not recorded which).

The table lists this clonotype with a few counts. The J gene is TRBJ2-1, the V gene TRBV12-3 or TRBV12-4, with 11 bases matching TRBD1. The CDR3 runs 14 residues. Losses at the gene ends were 5 bases for V and 8 bases for J; bases not matched to a gene: 5. CDR3 sequence reads: CASSRTGGIDEQFF. The CDR3 region has the DNA TGTGCCAGCAGTAGGACAGGGGGCATAGATGAGCAGTTCTTC.

This clonotype was counted ten times or more. The CDR3 spells CASGLVGTEAFF. In nucleotides, the CDR3 is TGTGCTAGTGGTTTGGTAGGCACTGAAGCTTTCTTT. This chain uses TRBV12-5 with TRBJ1-1; no reliable D call. V gave up 0 bases and J gave up 4 bases, with 3 bases separating them. The germline V gene encodes CDR1 LGHNT and CDR2 FRNRAP. CDR3 size: 12 residues.

This clonotype has only a few counts. The chain has TRBV20-1 and TRBJ1-1, with D unclear. The CDR3 runs 13 residues. Germline values: CDR1 DFQATT, CDR2 SNEGSKA (reference sequence). V was pared by 4 bases and J by 3 bases, with 12 bases between. As DNA, the CDR3 is TGCAGTGCTAACGACCTTTTCGACACTGAAGCTTTCTTT. Encoded protein: CSANDLFDTEAFF.

This chain joins TRBV7-3 and TRBJ2-6; 8 bases fit TRBD1. This CDR3 comprises 19 residues. V lost 4 bases, J lost 0 bases, and 11 bases stayed unmatched. The germline V gene has CDR1 SGHTA and CDR2 FQGTGA. CDR3 protein: CASSYPGQATLSGANVLTF. CDR3 sequence (DNA): TGTGCCAGCAGCTACCCGGGACAGGCAACCCTCTCTGGGGCCAACGTCCTGACTTTC. Variable domain in full (rest from reference TRBV7-3 and TRBJ2-6): GAGVSQTPSNKVTEKGKYVELRCDPISGHTALYWYRQSLGQGPEFLIYFQGTGAADDSGLPNDRFFAVRPEGSVSTLKIQRTERGDSAVYLCASSYPGQATLSGANVLTFGAGSRLTVL.

This clonotype occurred a few times. The chain joins TRBV7-2 to TRBJ2-3; 13 bases agree with TRBD2. Unmatched junction bases numbered 5, after V lost 1 base and J lost 1 base. The CDR3 contains 18 residues. Germline CDR1 SGHTA, CDR2 FQGNSA. CDR3 loop: CASSLGLAGGYGTDTQYF. The DNA for the CDR3 is TGTGCCAGCAGCTTAGGACTAGCGGGGGGCTATGGCACAGATACGCAGTATTTT.

The chain combines TRBV6-4 with TRBJ2-1, with TRBD2 matching over 12 bases. This CDR3 spans 16 amino acids. The junction had 4 bases not matched to a gene; V was cut back by 0 bases and J by 7 bases. Germline V CDR1 and CDR2: MRHNA, SNTAGT. The CDR3 here is CASSDSVTSGGNEQFF. CDR3 sequence (DNA): TGTGCCAGCAGTGACTCGGTGACTAGCGGGGGTAATGAGCAGTTCTTC.

This clonotype was found many times. The V gene is TRBV18, the J gene TRBJ2-7, with a weak D call TRBD1 (6 bases). The V and J ends lost 6 bases and 3 bases respectively, with 15 bases between them. The CDR3 is 14 amino acids. Germline V gene sequence: CDR1 KGHSH, CDR2 LQKENI. CDR3: CASSPDRSYYEQYF. CDR3 sequence (DNA): TGTGCCAGCTCGCCCGACAGGAGCTACTACGAGCAGTACTTC.

A note on this clonotype: A clone one base away is much larger, so this may be a read error. The rearrangement joins TRBV20-1 to TRBJ2-1; TRBD1 might be the D (6 bases). Germline values: CDR1 DFQATT, CDR2 SNEGSKA (reference sequence). V dropped 5 bases and J dropped 10 bases, with 15 bases sitting between them. The CDR3 spans 12 residues. For the CDR3, the DNA is TGCAGTGCTTCTCGGGCAGGGGTCGAGCAGTTCTTC. Translation gives CSASRAGVEQFF.

The table lists this clonotype with a few counts. The chain links TRBV28 to TRBJ2-5; TRBD2 matches at 8 bases. The germline gives CDR1 MDHEN, CDR2 SYDVKM. This CDR3 region has 15 residues. Germline trimming cut 5 bases from V and 2 bases from J; bases unmatched to any gene: 7. CDR3 coding DNA: TGTGCCAGCAGTGCGAGCGGGGGCCTGCAAGAGACCCAGTACTTC. The encoded protein is CASSASGGLQETQYF.

This clonotype occurred many times. The chain joins TRBV4-2 to TRBJ2-7; D unresolved. The CDR3 totals 13 residues. Trimming removed 4 bases at V and 2 bases at J, with 9 bases between. Germline V gene lookup returns CDR1 LGHNA and CDR2 YNFKEQ. CDR3 loop: CASSPSLTYEQYF. CDR3 nucleotide sequence: TGTGCCAGCAGCCCTTCCCTAACCTACGAGCAGTACTTC.

This clonotype came up a few times. This chain joins TRBV12-3 or TRBV12-4 and TRBJ2-3, with D perhaps matching TRBD1 (8 bases). The CDR3 runs 13 residues. V lost 6 bases and J lost 5, with 12 bases in between. CDR3 in DNA: TGTGCCAGCAGACAGGGGGGGAGAGATACGCAGTATTTT. Translation: CASRQGGRDTQYF.

The J gene is TRBJ2-5, the V gene TRBV6-2 or TRBV6-3; TRBD2 agrees at 10 bases. CDR1 is MNHEY, CDR2 SVGEGT, per germline. Trimming cost V 2 bases and J 6 bases; bases outside gene matches: 15. CDR3 length: 18 residues. The CDR3 DNA reads as TGTGCCAGCAGTTACCGCCGGCTAGCGGGGGCGCCTCTGAAGACCCAGTACTTC. This encodes CASSYRRLAGAPLKTQYF.

The genes are TRBV5-1 and TRBJ2-7; D ambiguous. Trimming pared 0 bases from V and 9 bases from J, leaving 16 bases between. The CDR3 runs 14 residues. Germline-derived CDR1 and CDR2 are SGHRS and YFSETQ. CDR3 nucleotides: TGCGCCAGCAGCTTGGACGATTATCAACCGTGGCAGTACTTC. Translating gives CASSLDDYQPWQYF.

This clonotype was seen a few times. The chain uses TRBV4-3 and TRBJ1-1; D not certain. The V end was cut by 4 bases, the J end by 10 bases, with 10 bases between. There are 11 residues in the CDR3. Germline V gene lookup returns CDR1 LGHNA and CDR2 YSLEER. The CDR3 spells CASSLGRIAFF. The CDR3 coding sequence is TGCGCCAGCAGCCTTGGTAGGATAGCTTTCTTT.

The table lists this clonotype with a few counts. The chain links TRBV20-1 to TRBJ2-3, with D unresolved. There are 13 residues in the CDR3. Germline loops: CDR1 DFQATT, CDR2 SNEGSKA (reference sequence). V shed 5 bases and J shed 1 base, with 10 bases lying between them. The CDR3 protein is CSALPTGTDTQYF. CDR3 nucleotides: TGCAGTGCTCTTCCTACAGGCACAGATACGCAGTATTTT.

This clonotype occurred many times. The V gene is TRBV5-6, the J gene TRBJ1-3; D is ambiguous. V dropped 0 bases and J dropped 4 bases, with 5 bases sitting between them. This CDR3 contains 13 residues. Germline V gene data show CDR1 as SGHDT and CDR2 as YYEEEE. CDR3 region: CASSLVGGNTIYF. In DNA, the CDR3 is TGTGCCAGCAGCTTGGTGGGCGGAAACACCATATATTTT.

This clonotype has only a few counts. The chain's CDR3 is CASSPRPPEQYF. In DNA form, the CDR3 reads TGTGCCAGCAGCCCCAGACCCCCCGAGCAGTACTTC. The chain couples TRBV7-2 to TRBJ2-7, with no clear D. There are 12 residues in the CDR3. Per germline, CDR1 SGHTA and CDR2 FQGNSA. Trimming removed 5 bases at V and 6 bases at J, with 11 bases between.

This clonotype occurred many times. The CDR3: CASSVLGGGDTGELFF. For the CDR3, the DNA is TGTGCCAGCAGCGTACTGGGTGGTGGTGACACCGGGGAGCTGTTTTTT. V gene TRBV9 combines with J gene TRBJ2-2; no definite D call. Looked up from germline, CDR1 is SGDLS and CDR2 is YYNGEE. The V and J ends lost 1 base and 3 bases respectively, with 13 bases between them. The CDR3 runs 16 residues.

The rearrangement links TRBV28 to TRBJ2-3, with TRBD2 matching over 7 bases. V was pared by 3 bases and J by 1 base, with 4 bases of the junction left unmatched. Germline CDR1 is MDHEN and CDR2 is SYDVKM. The CDR3 loop spans 15 amino acids. CDR3 bases: TGTGCCAGCAGTTTGTTGGCGGGGGGCACAGATACGCAGTATTTT. Its protein is CASSLLAGGTDTQYF.

The sample holds many counts of this clonotype. The V and J genes are TRBV11-3 and TRBJ1-1; D call uncertain. Germline V lookup: CDR1 SGHNT, CDR2 YENEEA. V lost 3 bases and J lost 1, with 6 bases in between. The CDR3 is made up of 13 amino acids. CDR3 amino acids: CASSFKTNTEAFF. CDR3 bases: TGTGCCAGCAGCTTCAAGACGAACACTGAAGCTTTCTTT.

This clonotype was picked up a small number of times. The genes are TRBV3-1 and TRBJ1-1; 7 positions agree with TRBD1. Per germline, CDR1 LGHDT and CDR2 YNNKEL (reference sequence). V dropped 4 bases and J dropped 4; count of bases not matched to a gene: 12. The CDR3 runs 16 residues. CDR3: CASSPSDRKETTEAFF. In DNA form, the CDR3 reads TGTGCCAGCAGCCCCTCGGACAGGAAGGAGACCACTGAAGCTTTCTTT.

This clonotype has a handful of counts. The rearrangement joins TRBV7-8 to TRBJ2-1; D is uncertain. Trimming stripped 5 bases from V and 9 bases from J, with 17 bases between. This CDR3 comprises 14 residues. Germline-derived CDR1 and CDR2 are SGHVS and FQNEAQ. The CDR3 loop reads CASSPTFFAFEQFF. The DNA of the CDR3 is TGTGCCAGCAGCCCGACATTTTTCGCTTTTGAGCAGTTCTTC. Looking up the rest from reference TRBV7-8 and TRBJ2-1 gives the full variable domain: GAGVSQSPRYKVAKRGQDVALRCDPISGHVSLFWYQQALGQGPEFLTYFQNEAQLDKSGLPSDRFFAERPEGSVSTLKIQRTQQEDSAVYLCASSPTFFAFEQFFGPGTRLTVL.

CDR3: CASRHDSYEQYF. CDR3 nucleotide sequence: TGTGCCAGCAGGCACGACAGCTACGAGCAGTACTTC. The genes are TRBV6-2 or TRBV6-3 and TRBJ2-7, with D tentatively TRBD1 (5 bases). V was cut by 6 bases and J by 3 bases, with 9 bases left in between. Germline V gives CDR1 MNHEY, CDR2 SVGEGT. The CDR3 consists of 12 residues.

This clonotype came up many times. This sequence joins TRBV12-3 or TRBV12-4 and TRBJ1-1; D may be TRBD1 (6 bases). This CDR3 has 14 amino acids. Trimming stripped 5 bases from V and 5 bases from J, with 15 bases between. The CDR3 protein is CASSPQGRETEAFF. CDR3 in DNA: TGTGCCAGCAGTCCACAGGGAAGGGAGACTGAAGCTTTCTTT.

At least ten counts were recorded for this clonotype. The rearrangement links TRBV29-1 to TRBJ1-2; D is perhaps TRBD1 (5 bases). There are 13 residues in the CDR3. Trimming shortened V by 6 bases and J by 3 bases, and 14 bases separated the two germline ends. Per the germline V gene, CDR1 is SQVTM and CDR2 is ANQGSEA. The CDR3 DNA follows: TGCAGCGTCGCCCCCCGGGGCTACTATGGCTACACCTTC. Protein sequence: CSVAPRGYYGYTF. The whole variable domain, filled in from reference TRBV29-1 and TRBJ1-2, reads SAVISQKPSRDICQRGTSLTIQCQVDSQVTMMFWYRQQPGQSLTLIATANQGSEATYESGFVIDKFPISRPNLTFSTLTVSNMSPEDSSIYLCSVAPRGYYGYTFGSGTRLTVV.

The CDR3 coding sequence is TGTGCCAGCAGTTCTTTGGGGGGGTACGCTGAAGCTTTCTTT. This codes for CASSSLGGYAEAFF. The chain employs TRBV12-3 or TRBV12-4 and TRBJ1-1; a possible D gene is TRBD1 (5 bases). Trimming pared 4 bases from V and 6 bases from J, leaving 15 bases between. The CDR3 spans 14 residues.

Ten or more counts support this clonotype. CDR3 sequence reads: CASSRSNSPLHF. CDR3 DNA: TGTGCCAGCAGCCGTAGTAATTCACCCCTCCACTTT. The chain carries TRBV7-2 and TRBJ1-6, with no clear D. V dropped 5 bases and J dropped 6 bases, with 5 bases sitting between them. This CDR3 spans 12 amino acids. CDR1 and CDR2 from the germline V gene are SGHTA and FQGNSA.

This clonotype was counted only a few times. The V call is TRBV29-1, the J call TRBJ1-1, with D possibly being TRBD1 (5 bases). CDR3 length: 14 amino acids. Trimming took 0 bases from V and 9 from J, leaving 17 bases between them. Germline loops: CDR1 SQVTM, CDR2 ANQGSEA. The CDR3 loop is CSVEDMAGTIQAFF. The CDR3 DNA is TGCAGCGTTGAAGATATGGCAGGGACTATCCAAGCTTTCTTT.

This clonotype occurred many times. The chain uses TRBV3-1 and TRBJ1-1; no firm D call. V lost 6 bases and J 1 base, leaving 9 bases between the germline ends. The germline V gene has CDR1 LGHDT and CDR2 YNNKEL (reference sequence). CDR3 size: 13 residues. In DNA form, the CDR3 reads TGTGCCAGCAGTTTACGGTGGAACACTGAAGCTTTCTTT. Amino acid sequence: CASSLRWNTEAFF.

This clonotype was counted only a few times. The V and J genes are TRBV7-2 and TRBJ2-3; a weak D match, TRBD2 (7 bases). CDR1 SGHTA and CDR2 FQGNSA come from the germline V gene. V was cut by 5 bases and J by 5 bases, with 14 bases left in between. The CDR3 totals 14 residues. CDR3: CASSIRGAGDTQYF. The CDR3 DNA follows: TGTGCCAGCAGCATCCGGGGGGCTGGAGATACGCAGTATTTT.